These T cell receptor beta chains were read from a single sample in a study of cytomegalovirus exposure and HLA in healthy donors. Data came from immunoSEQ multiplex PCR; TCRdb stores just in-frame clones and leaves some out. The sample lists about 140,000 clones, approximately 82% occurring once. The sequencing input was PBMCs. Receptor source: a man in his forties in good health and CMV-seronegative. Both conserved end residues are part of each CDR3. D genes are given only for firm matches. Clone size is not always given. Where it is, it says once, few, many or a class for expanded clones.

v_call: TRBV19; d_call: .; clone_size: .; j_call: TRBJ2-7; cdr3_nt: TGTGCCAGTAGACTTTTGCGGGAAGGACGCGAGCAGTACTTC; cdr3_aa: CASRLLREGREQYF
v_call: TRBV5-4; d_call: .; clone_size: .; j_call: TRBJ2-2; cdr3_nt: TGTGCCAGCAGCTTGGTGGCAGGGGTGCGGCCCGGGGAGCTGTTTTTT; cdr3_aa: CASSLVAGVRPGELFF
v_call: TRBV29-1; d_call: TRBD2; clone_size: .; j_call: TRBJ2-1; cdr3_nt: TGCAGCGTTGAAGGGGGGCCGCGGGGGGCGTACAATGAGCAGTTCTTC; cdr3_aa: CSVEGGPRGAYNEQFF
v_call: TRBV2; d_call: .; clone_size: once; j_call: TRBJ2-2; cdr3_nt: TGTGCCAGCAAACCCATCAGGGACACCGGGGAGCTGTTTTTT; cdr3_aa: CASKPIRDTGELFF
v_call: TRBV5-1; d_call: TRBD1; clone_size: .; j_call: TRBJ1-3; cdr3_nt: TGCGCCAGCAGCCCAGGGGACAGGGGTGGAAACACCATATATTTT; cdr3_aa: CASSPGDRGGNTIYF
v_call: TRBV10-1; d_call: .; clone_size: few; j_call: TRBJ2-4; cdr3_nt: TGCGCCAGCTGGAGGGAAGGGGACAGAAAGAACATTCAGTACTTC; cdr3_aa: CASWREGDRKNIQYF
v_call: TRBV27; d_call: .; clone_size: .; j_call: TRBJ2-7; cdr3_nt: TGTGCCAGCAGTCCAGGGTATCCCCGAGACTACGAGCAGTACTTC; cdr3_aa: CASSPGYPRDYEQYF
v_call: TRBV6-1; d_call: TRBD2; clone_size: .; j_call: TRBJ2-2; cdr3_nt: TGTGCCAGCAGTCCTTTGGGGGGGGGCGGGGAGCTGTTTTTT; cdr3_aa: CASSPLGGGGELFF
v_call: TRBV7-9; d_call: .; clone_size: .; j_call: TRBJ2-1; cdr3_nt: TGTGCCAGCAGTGGAGGGCCCAATGAGCAGTTCTTC; cdr3_aa: CASSGGPNEQFF
v_call: TRBV14; d_call: TRBD2; clone_size: .; j_call: TRBJ2-4; cdr3_nt: TGTGCCAGCAGCCGTAGCGGGGGGATAAACATTCAGTACTTC; cdr3_aa: CASSRSGGINIQYF
v_call: TRBV5-1; d_call: TRBD2; clone_size: .; j_call: TRBJ2-5; cdr3_nt: TGCGCCAGCAGCTTGTTGGGGGGGAATCAAGAGACCCAGTACTTC; cdr3_aa: CASSLLGGNQETQYF
v_call: TRBV7-9; d_call: TRBD1; clone_size: .; j_call: TRBJ1-1; cdr3_nt: TGTGCCAGCTTTCGACAGGGGGAGGCTGAAGCTTTCTTT; cdr3_aa: CASFRQGEAEAFF
v_call: TRBV19; d_call: TRBD1; clone_size: .; j_call: TRBJ1-5; cdr3_nt: TGTGCCAGTAGTGGAGGACAGGGGGCCGATCAGCCCCAGCATTTT; cdr3_aa: CASSGGQGADQPQHF
v_call: TRBV9; d_call: TRBD2; clone_size: .; j_call: TRBJ2-5; cdr3_nt: TGTGCCAGCGGAGCTAGCGGGGGCTTGGGGGGAGAGACCCAGTACTTC; cdr3_aa: CASGASGGLGGETQYF